This T cell receptor (beta chain) was recovered during a study of T cell clonality in common variable immunodeficiency (dated by TCRdb to 2014 to 2015). Study-wide findings and limitations: CVID TCRbeta sequences reportedly showed fewer deletions and N-nucleotide insertions and lacked highly modified clones with 13 or more V deletions. Patient heterogeneity within the CVID cohort put limits on correlating repertoire features with clinical complications. Fewer TCRbeta clones were shared among CVID subjects than among healthy controls (p < 0.0001). The authors noted that sequencing repertoires of T cell subpopulations would be needed to clarify what caused the increased clonality in CVID. Increased TCRbeta clonality was found in CVID subjects compared with healthy controls (t-test p = 0.018), with the increase being most characteristic of about a third of subjects. Despite equal DNA input, controls averaged roughly 80,000 unique sequences per sample versus about 32,000 in CVID samples.

CVID samples and control samples contributed equivalent amounts of genomic DNA as sequencing input. For every sample, a 60 bp segment covering the rearranged TCRbeta CDR3 region was amplified and then sequenced. The immunoSEQ assay, a bias-corrected multiplex PCR with high-throughput sequencing, was employed for TCRbeta amplification. Turning to the authors' computational methods: Each unique nucleotide sequence was treated as a clone and annotated with V, D and J genes, copy number and frequency. Sequences were labeled productive if in frame, and non-productive if out of frame or containing stop codons. As previously described, Shannon's entropy was used to calculate clonality. Mean CDR3 Kyte-Doolittle hydropathy was derived from the predicted amino acid sequences of productive clones. Scaled V gene usage was hierarchically clustered using Manhattan distance and complete linkage with the R hclust function. Sharing of clones by CDR3 amino acid sequence was evaluated through resampling of 12 repertoires per group over 100 rounds. The repertoires were searched for some 70 published EBV-specific TCRbeta sequences and some 230 published CMV-specific TCRbeta sequences. Analysis left out two CVID samples that produced under 10,000 sequences, so some 45 CVID repertoires remained. The source is immuneACCESS, and TCRdb retained only in-frame sequences with V and J called. Part of the clones is not carried over; for the studies checked, unresolved V genes explain less than half of this, and the remainder is unexplained. That table furnishes V, J and clone size, whereas the DNA furnished D and trimming. Here the sample lists about 81,000 clones, none seen once only. The top ten clonotypes cover 0.65% to 0.8% of the sample.

This clone was picked up many times. The specificity of this receptor is unknown. The read terminates 3 residues before the CDR3 end, so the remaining end is supplied by the germline J gene. Predominantly Caucasian heritage was noted among both the CVID patients and the healthy controls. Heparinized peripheral whole blood samples of roughly 5 to 9 ml were obtained from each donor. Genomic DNA from adults with common variable immune deficiency (CVID) and from healthy adult controls was used for sequencing of TCRbeta CDR3 repertoires. A total of around 22 healthy adult volunteers (roughly twelve female and around 10 male; age range roughly 23 to 75 years, mean age roughly 34) were included in the control group. Diluted blood was density-centrifuged over Hypaque 1077 or Ficoll-Paque to isolate peripheral blood mononuclear cells. Unsorted mononuclear cells served as the source of genomic DNA, which was extracted either by Qiagen column purification or by a centrifugation-based method.

From a lookup of the germline V gene, CDR1 and CDR2 are MDHEN and SYDVKM. At the junction V is shortened by 1 base and J by 2 bases; bases outside the gene matches: 8. The CDR3 measures 17 amino acids from cysteine to phenylalanine. The DNA covers only part of the CDR3, 42 bases in frame from base 1. Sample: peripheral blood mononuclear cells. This sequence originates from a person between 18 and 75 years old in good health. This sequence uses TRBV28 and TRBJ2-5, with 9 middle bases fitting TRBD1. The covered CDR3 bases are TGTGCCAGCAGTTTATCCCCTCACGGGACAGGGCAAGAGACC. It encodes CASSLSPHGTGQET. The full CDR3 protein reads CASSLSPHGTGQETQYF.